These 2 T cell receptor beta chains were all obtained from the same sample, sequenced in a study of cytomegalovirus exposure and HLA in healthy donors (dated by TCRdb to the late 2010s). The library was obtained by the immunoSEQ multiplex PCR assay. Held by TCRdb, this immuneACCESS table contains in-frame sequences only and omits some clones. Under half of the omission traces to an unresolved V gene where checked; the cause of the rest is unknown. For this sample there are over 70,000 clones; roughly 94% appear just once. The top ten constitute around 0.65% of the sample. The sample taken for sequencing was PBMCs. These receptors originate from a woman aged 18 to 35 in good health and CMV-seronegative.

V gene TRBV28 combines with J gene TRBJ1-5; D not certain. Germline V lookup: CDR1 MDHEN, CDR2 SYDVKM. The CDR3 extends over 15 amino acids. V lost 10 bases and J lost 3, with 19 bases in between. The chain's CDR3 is CATSRSGSLNQPQHF. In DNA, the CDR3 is TGTGCCACCAGCCGATCCGGGTCCCTCAATCAGCCCCAGCATTTT.

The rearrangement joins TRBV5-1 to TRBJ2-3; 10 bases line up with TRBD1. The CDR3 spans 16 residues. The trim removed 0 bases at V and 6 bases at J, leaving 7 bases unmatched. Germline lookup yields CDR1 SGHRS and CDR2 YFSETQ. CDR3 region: CASSLDGTGVYDTQYF. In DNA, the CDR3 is TGCGCCAGCAGCTTGGATGGGACAGGGGTATACGATACGCAGTATTTT. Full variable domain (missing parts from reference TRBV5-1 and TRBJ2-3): KAGVTQTPRYLIKTRGQQVTLSCSPISGHRSVSWYQQTPGQGLQFLFEYFSETQRNKGNFPGRFSGRQFSNSRSEMNVSTLELGDSALYLCASSLDGTGVYDTQYFGPGTRLTVL.